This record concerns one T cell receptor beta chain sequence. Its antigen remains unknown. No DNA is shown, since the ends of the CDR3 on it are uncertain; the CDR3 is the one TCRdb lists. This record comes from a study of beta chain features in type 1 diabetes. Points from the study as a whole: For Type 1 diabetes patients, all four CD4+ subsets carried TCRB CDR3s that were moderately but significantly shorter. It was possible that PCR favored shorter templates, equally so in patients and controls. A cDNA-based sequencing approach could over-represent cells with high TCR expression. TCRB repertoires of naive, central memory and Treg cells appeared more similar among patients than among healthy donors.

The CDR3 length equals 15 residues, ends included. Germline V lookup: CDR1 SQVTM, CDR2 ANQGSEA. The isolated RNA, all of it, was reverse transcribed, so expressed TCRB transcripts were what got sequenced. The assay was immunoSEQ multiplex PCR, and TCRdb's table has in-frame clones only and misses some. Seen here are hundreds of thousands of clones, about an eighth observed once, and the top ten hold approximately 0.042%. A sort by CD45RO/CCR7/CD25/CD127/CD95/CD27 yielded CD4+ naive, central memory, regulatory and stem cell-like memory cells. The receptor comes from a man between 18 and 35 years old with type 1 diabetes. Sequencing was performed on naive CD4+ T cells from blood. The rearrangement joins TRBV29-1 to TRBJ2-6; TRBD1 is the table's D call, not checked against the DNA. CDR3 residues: CSVGTGSSGANVPTF.